This section outlines one TCR beta chain sequence together with its context. The CDR3 consists of 16 residues. Trimming pared 1 base from V and 5 bases from J, leaving 15 bases between. Germline CDR1 reads LGHNA; CDR2 reads YNFKEQ. The sample is drawn from a study of technical replicates of blood from a few donors. Libraries were prepared by immunoSEQ multiplex PCR; TCRdb keeps only in-frame clonotypes and omits some of them. The sample yields about 66,000 clones, about 97% seen once. Source material: T cells isolated from PBMCs. The gene calls are TRBV4-2 and TRBJ2-1, with D tentatively TRBD1 (5 bases). The receptor was isolated from a human donor in good health. The CDR3 spells CASSQGQAWGDNEQFF. DNA for the CDR3: TGTGCCAGCAGCCAAGGTCAGGCCTGGGGCGACAATGAGCAGTTCTTC.